The 25 T cell receptor beta chains given below trace back to one sample, sequenced in a study of blood T cell repertoires in COVID-19. Assay used: immunoSEQ multiplex PCR; TCRdb lists only in-frame clones, some missing. The table lists about 110,000 clones, approximately 79% of them singletons. The sample comprised peripheral blood. Receptors originate from a woman older than 75 with active or convalescent COVID-19.

The rearrangement uses TRBV30 and TRBJ1-1; 7 bases are shared with TRBD1. Germline V gives CDR1 GTSNPN, CDR2 SVGIG (reference sequence). Trimming at V came to 4 bases and at J to 0 bases, leaving 8 bases not matched to a gene. The CDR3 spans 15 residues. Here the CDR3 reads CAWIVRGQLNTEAFF. CDR3 DNA sequence: TGTGCCTGGATCGTAAGGGGACAGTTGAACACTGAAGCTTTCTTT.

V usage is TRBV19 and J usage is TRBJ2-1, with D tentatively TRBD2 (7 bases). This CDR3 has 16 residues. V dropped 11 bases and J dropped 0 bases, with 20 bases sitting between them. Germline V gene sequence: CDR1 LNHDA, CDR2 SQIVND (reference sequence). CDR3 amino acids: CASKGGGLYSYNEQFF. CDR3 coding DNA: TGTGCCTCCAAGGGGGGGGGACTATACTCCTACAATGAGCAGTTCTTC.

This clone was observed a handful of times. V and J are TRBV5-1 and TRBJ2-7; a possible D gene is TRBD2 (5 bases). The V and J ends lost 0 bases and 1 base respectively, with 11 bases between them. Germline V gives CDR1 SGHRS, CDR2 YFSETQ. This CDR3 has 15 residues. The CDR3 here is CASSLGAAQSYEQYF. Here the CDR3 DNA reads TGCGCCAGCAGCTTGGGAGCGGCCCAGTCCTACGAGCAGTACTTC. The whole variable domain, filled in from reference TRBV5-1 and TRBJ2-7, reads KAGVTQTPRYLIKTRGQQVTLSCSPISGHRSVSWYQQTPGQGLQFLFEYFSETQRNKGNFPGRFSGRQFSNSRSEMNVSTLELGDSALYLCASSLGAAQSYEQYFGPGTRLTVT.

V is TRBV5-8 and J is TRBJ1-2; D unclear. The CDR3 is 13 residues long. Trimming cost V 2 bases and J 4 bases, with 9 bases left between them. Germline CDR1 and CDR2: SGHTS and YDEGEE. Here the CDR3 reads CASSFGELYGYTF. DNA of the CDR3: TGTGCCAGCAGCTTCGGGGAACTCTATGGCTACACCTTC.

This chain links TRBV6-2 or TRBV6-3 with TRBJ2-3; unclear D gene. This CDR3 region has 13 residues. V gave up 5 bases and J gave up 6 bases, with 12 bases separating them. Germline V gene sequence: CDR1 MNHEY, CDR2 SVGEGT. As DNA, the CDR3 is TGTGCCAGCAGTGGCTCCACGTGGGATACGCAGTATTTT. It encodes CASSGSTWDTQYF.

This rearrangement joins TRBV2 to TRBJ1-1; the match to TRBD1 covers 11 bases. After removal of 6 bases from V and 0 bases from J, the junction contained 3 bases not matched to a gene. Germline CDR1 reads SNHLY; CDR2 reads FYNNEI. This CDR3 spans 15 amino acids. The CDR3 DNA reads as TGTGCCAGCAGCGGACAGGGGGCGATGAACACTGAAGCTTTCTTT. It specifies CASSGQGAMNTEAFF.

The chain uses TRBV18 and TRBJ1-6; maybe TRBD1 (5 bases). The CDR3 sequence is 14 residues long. V gave up 6 bases and J gave up 7 bases, with 13 bases separating them. Germline V gene lookup returns CDR1 KGHSH and CDR2 LQKENI. This chain's CDR3 is CASSPTDWNSPLHF. The DNA for the CDR3 is TGTGCCAGCTCGCCGACAGATTGGAATTCACCCCTCCACTTT.

This rearrangement joins TRBV18 to TRBJ2-3, with TRBD2 identical over 7 bases. From germline, CDR1 is KGHSH and CDR2 LQKENI. This CDR3 has 14 amino acids. After removal of 5 bases from V and 1 base from J, the junction contained 3 bases not matched to a gene. The CDR3 DNA follows: TGTGCCAGCTCATCCCTAGCGGGCACAGATACGCAGTATTTT. Translation: CASSSLAGTDTQYF.

The V call is TRBV5-4, the J call TRBJ2-6, with 7 bases identical to TRBD2. The J segment lost 0 bases and the V segment lost 4 bases, leaving 7 bases of the junction unmatched. CDR3 length: 17 residues. Germline V CDR1 and CDR2: SGHNT, YYREEE (reference sequence). CDR3 residues: CASSGGGMGSGANVLTF. CDR3 bases: TGTGCCAGCAGCGGGGGAGGGATGGGCTCTGGGGCCAACGTCCTGACTTTC. Complete variable domain (other parts from reference TRBV5-4 and TRBJ2-6): ETGVTQSPTHLIKTRGQQVTLRCSSQSGHNTVSWYQQALGQGPQFIFQYYREEENGRGNFPPRFSGLQFPNYSSELNVNALELDDSALYLCASSGGGMGSGANVLTFGAGSRLTVL.

This rearrangement joins TRBV29-1 to TRBJ1-5; 7 bases line up with TRBD1. The V and J ends lost 3 bases and 4 bases, in that order; junction bases with no gene match: 6. Germline V gene sequence: CDR1 SQVTM, CDR2 ANQGSEA. This CDR3 is 14 amino acids long. The chain's CDR3 is CSVEGQKGNQPQHF. CDR3 DNA sequence: TGCAGCGTTGAGGGACAGAAGGGGAATCAGCCCCAGCATTTT.

V and J are TRBV5-1 and TRBJ2-3, with D possibly matching TRBD2 (5 bases). The CDR3 is 15 amino acids. The ends were cut back, 0 bases at V and 4 bases at J, with 12 bases in the middle. Germline lookup yields CDR1 SGHRS and CDR2 YFSETQ. The CDR3 here is CASSLGRVEADTQYF. The CDR3 DNA reads TGCGCCAGCAGCTTGGGACGTGTGGAGGCAGATACGCAGTATTTT.

The rearrangement joins TRBV5-1 to TRBJ1-1; 10 positions match TRBD1. CDR3 length: 14 amino acids. Germline V gene data show CDR1 as SGHRS and CDR2 as YFSETQ. J gave up 8 bases and V 0 bases, and 4 bases lay outside the gene matches. The CDR3 loop reads CASSLVADRGEAFF. The CDR3 DNA is TGCGCCAGCAGCTTGGTTGCGGACAGGGGGGAAGCTTTCTTT.

The chain links TRBV10-3 to TRBJ2-7; 7 bases map to TRBD2. The germline V gene has CDR1 ENHRY and CDR2 SYGVKD. The CDR3 is 14 residues long. J lost 0 bases, V lost 6 bases, and 5 bases had no gene match. The CDR3 sequence is CAISPGLYSYEQYF. DNA of the CDR3: TGTGCCATCAGCCCGGGACTATACTCCTACGAGCAGTACTTC.

CDR3 bases: TGTGCCAGCAGCACCCAACAGGGGAGCACTGAAGCTTTCTTT. As protein: CASSTQQGSTEAFF. The rearrangement joins TRBV7-9 to TRBJ1-1; TRBD1 matches at 7 bases. J was trimmed by 4 bases and V by 5 bases; bases with no gene match: 7. CDR3 length equals 14 residues. Germline values: CDR1 SEHNR, CDR2 FQNEAQ (reference sequence).

Regarding this clone: One end of the junction fails to match germline, which may point to a read error. The J gene is TRBJ2-5, the V gene TRBV7-2; TRBD2 aligns across 7 bases. The CDR3 is made up of 16 amino acids. Germline assignment: CDR1 SGHTA and CDR2 FQGNSA. CDR3 residues: CASTLGGRARAETQYF. CDR3 coding DNA: TGTGCCAGCACCTTAGGTGGGAGGGCCAGGGCTGAGACCCAGTACTTC. The entire variable domain, with the rest obtained from reference TRBV7-2 and TRBJ2-5, is as follows: GAGVSQSPSNKVTEKGKDVELRCDPISGHTALYWYRQSLGQGLEFLIYFQGNSAPDKSGLPSDRFSAERTGGSVSTLTIQRTQQEDSAVYLCASTLGGRARAETQYFGPGTRLLVL.

The chain links TRBV3-1 (or the pseudogene TRBV3-2) to TRBJ2-5; D is perhaps TRBD2 (6 bases). This CDR3 region has 19 residues. Trimming took off 1 base at V and 0 bases at J, with 21 bases between the two ends. Germline V gene lookup returns CDR1 LGHDT and CDR2 YNNKEL (reference sequence). CDR3 DNA sequence: TGTGCCAGCAGCCAAGGGAAGTCGGGAAGGGACTTGTACCAAGAGACCCAGTACTTC. Protein: CASSQGKSGRDLYQETQYF.

This clone was recorded a few times. The chain carries TRBV19 and TRBJ1-4, with 8 bases aligning to TRBD1. Germline V CDR1 and CDR2: LNHDA, SQIVND (reference sequence). The CDR3 has 16 residues. After removal of 4 bases from V and 0 bases from J, the junction contained 4 bases not matched to a gene. CDR3 DNA sequence: TGTGCCAGTAGTACGGACAGGGTGGCAACTAATGAAAAACTGTTTTTT. Its translation is CASSTDRVATNEKLFF.

The chain joins TRBV4-2 to TRBJ2-7; a possible D gene is TRBD1 (5 bases). The V gene lost 3 bases and the J gene lost 5 bases, with 20 bases spanning the gap. CDR1 LGHNA and CDR2 YNFKEQ come from the germline V gene. The CDR3 extends over 16 amino acids. The CDR3 bases are TGTGCCAGCAGCCATCATGGACAAGGCAGGCGCAACGAGCAGTACTTC. It translates to CASSHHGQGRRNEQYF.

This chain connects TRBV7-6 to TRBJ1-4; D gene unclear. The CDR3 has 15 residues. Germline V gives CDR1 SGHVS, CDR2 FNYEAQ. V shed 0 bases and J shed 0 bases, with 5 bases lying between them. Here the CDR3 reads CASSLAQTTNEKLFF. CDR3 sequence (DNA): TGTGCCAGCAGCTTAGCACAGACAACTAATGAAAAACTGTTTTTT.

The genes are TRBV5-1 and TRBJ2-5; no firm D call. V dropped 2 bases and J dropped 0 bases, with 8 bases sitting between them. Germline V lookup: CDR1 SGHRS, CDR2 YFSETQ. The CDR3 length is 14 residues. Here the CDR3 reads CASSLNSHQETQYF. Written as DNA, the CDR3 is TGCGCCAGCAGCTTAAACAGCCACCAAGAGACCCAGTACTTC.

This clone was counted a few times. The chain is built from TRBV5-1 and TRBJ2-7, with 16 bases aligning to TRBD2. The germline gives CDR1 SGHRS, CDR2 YFSETQ. The CDR3 spans 14 residues. The V gene end was trimmed by 5 bases and the J gene end by 7 bases; junction bases not matched to a gene: 3. The CDR3 bases are TGCGCCAGCAGGGGACTAGCGGGAGGGGGTGAGCAGTACTTC. Protein: CASRGLAGGGEQYF. Complete variable domain (other parts from reference TRBV5-1 and TRBJ2-7): KAGVTQTPRYLIKTRGQQVTLSCSPISGHRSVSWYQQTPGQGLQFLFEYFSETQRNKGNFPGRFSGRQFSNSRSEMNVSTLELGDSALYLCASRGLAGGGEQYFGPGTRLTVT.

The rearrangement uses TRBV18 and TRBJ2-3, with a weak D call TRBD2 (6 bases). CDR1 is KGHSH, CDR2 LQKENI, per germline. Trimming removed 2 bases at V and 5 bases at J, with 17 bases between. The CDR3 runs to 16 residues. Here the CDR3 DNA reads TGTGCCAGCTCACCAATGTCTAGCGTAACAGTAGATACGCAGTATTTT. This gives the protein CASSPMSSVTVDTQYF.

The rearrangement joins TRBV7-2 to TRBJ1-6, with no clear D. CDR1 and CDR2 from the germline V gene are SGHTA and FQGNSA. The CDR3 runs 12 residues. V dropped 6 bases and J dropped 4 bases, with 4 bases sitting between them. Written as DNA, the CDR3 is TGTGCCAGCAGTCAATATAATTCACCCCTCCACTTT. The encoded protein is CASSQYNSPLHF.

This clone was picked up a small number of times. The same CDR3 can be traced to other DNA sequences in this sample. The V and J genes are TRBV18 and TRBJ1-4; TRBD1 matches at 7 bases. This CDR3 contains 14 residues. Germline trimming cut 0 bases from V and 8 bases from J; bases unmatched to any gene: 3. Germline CDR1 and CDR2: KGHSH and LQKENI. CDR3 coding DNA: TGTGCCAGCTCACCACCAGGGGACAGCGAAAAACTGTTTTTT. This sequence encodes CASSPPGDSEKLFF.

This clone has only a few counts. The V gene is TRBV2, the J gene TRBJ1-4, with D perhaps TRBD1 (6 bases). V was shortened by 6 bases and J by 4 bases, with 12 bases between the two germline ends. From germline, CDR1 is SNHLY and CDR2 FYNNEI. The CDR3 extends over 14 amino acids. The CDR3 sequence: CASRGQWDNEKLFF. The CDR3 coding sequence is TGTGCCAGCAGAGGACAGTGGGATAATGAAAAACTGTTTTTT. Combining the CDR3 with reference TRBV2 and TRBJ1-4 gives the whole variable domain EPEVTQTPSHQVTQMGQEVILRCVPISNHLYFYWYRQILGQKVEFLVSFYNNEISEKSEIFDDQFSVERPDGSNFTLKIRSTKLEDSAMYFCASRGQWDNEKLFFGSGTQLSVL.